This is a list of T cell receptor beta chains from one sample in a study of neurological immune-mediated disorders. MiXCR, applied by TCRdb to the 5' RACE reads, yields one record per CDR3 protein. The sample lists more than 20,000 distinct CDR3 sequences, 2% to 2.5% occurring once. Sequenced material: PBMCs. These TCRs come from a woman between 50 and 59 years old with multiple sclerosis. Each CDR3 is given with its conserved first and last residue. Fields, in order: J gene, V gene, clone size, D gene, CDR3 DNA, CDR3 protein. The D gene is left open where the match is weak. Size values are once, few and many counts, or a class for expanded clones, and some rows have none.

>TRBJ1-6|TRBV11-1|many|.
TGTGCCAGCAGCGCCGGGACCACCGGTAGTAATTCACCCCTCCACTTT
CASSAGTTGSNSPLHF
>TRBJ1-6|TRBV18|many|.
TGTGCCAGCTCACCCTTACCGAGCTCCTATAATTCACCCCTCCACTTT
CASSPLPSSYNSPLHF
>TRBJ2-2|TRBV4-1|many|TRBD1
TGCGCCAGCAGCCAAGATAGGCGACAGGGGGCCTTTACCGGGGAGCTGTTTTTT
CASSQDRRQGAFTGELFF
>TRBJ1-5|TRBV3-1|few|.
TGTGCCAGCAGCCAAGGGGTAGTGGGAGGCAATCAGCCCCAGCATTTT
CASSQGVVGGNQPQHF
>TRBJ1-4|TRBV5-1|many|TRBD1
TGCGCCAGCAGCTTCGACAGGGGAGCTAATGAAAAACTGTTTTTT
CASSFDRGANEKLFF
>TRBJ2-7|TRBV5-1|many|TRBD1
TGCGCCAGCAGTATCAGGGACAGGGCCTCCTACGAGCAGTACTTC
CASSIRDRASYEQYF
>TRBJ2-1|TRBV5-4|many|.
TGTGCCAGCAGCACGACTAGTGATGAGCAGTTCTTC
CASSTTSDEQFF
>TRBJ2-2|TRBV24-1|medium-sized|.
TGTGCCACCAGTGGCCCGGGACCGAGGTACATCGGGGAGCTGTTTTTT
CATSGPGPRYIGELFF
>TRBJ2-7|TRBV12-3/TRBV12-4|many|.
TGTGCCAGCAGTTTTCTTGCTTACGAGCAGTACTTC
CASSFLAYEQYF
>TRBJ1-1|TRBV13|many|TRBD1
TGTGCCAGCAGCTCGACAGGGTTCGGGTACACTGAAGCTTTCTTT
CASSSTGFGYTEAFF
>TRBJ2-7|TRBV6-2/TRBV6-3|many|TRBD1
TGTGCCAGCAGTTCCGGGACAGGGCGATACGAGCAGTACTTC
CASSSGTGRYEQYF
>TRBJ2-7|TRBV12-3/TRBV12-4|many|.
TGTGCCAGCAGTTTATCGGGCGAGCGGCAGTACTTC
CASSLSGERQYF
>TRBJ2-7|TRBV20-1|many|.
TGCAGTGCTAGAGAGGACCGGGTGCAGTACTTC
CSAREDRVQYF
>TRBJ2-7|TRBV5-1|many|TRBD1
TGCGCCAGCAGCTGGGGACAGCTATCCTACGAGCAGTACTTC
CASSWGQLSYEQYF
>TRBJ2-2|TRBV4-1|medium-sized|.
TGCGCCAGCAGCCATACCTGGGCACCCGGGGAGCTGTTTTTT
CASSHTWAPGELFF
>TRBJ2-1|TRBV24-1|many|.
TGTGCCACCCGGGAAGGCTCCTACAATGAGCAGTTCTTC
CATREGSYNEQFF
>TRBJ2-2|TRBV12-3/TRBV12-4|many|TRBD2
TGTGCCAGCAGTTCGGCTAGCGGGATAACCGGGGAGCTGTTTTTT
CASSSASGITGELFF
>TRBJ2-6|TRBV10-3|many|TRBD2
TGTGCCATCGGGACTAGCGATCGATCTGGGGCCAACGTCCTGACTTTC
CAIGTSDRSGANVLTF
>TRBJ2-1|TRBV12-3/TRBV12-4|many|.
TGTGCCAGCAGTTTAACCCCAACTGGCCAGGGGAGGTTCTTC
CASSLTPTGQGRFF
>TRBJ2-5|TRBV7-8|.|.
TGTGCCAGCAGCTTAGTGACCAGAGGTGGGACCCAGTACTTC
CASSLVTRGGTQYF
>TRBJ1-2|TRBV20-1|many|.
TGCAGTGCTACCGCGACTAACTATGGCTACACCTTC
CSATATNYGYTF
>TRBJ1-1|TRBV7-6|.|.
TGTGCCAGCAGCTTAGTCGGGGGCGAGAACACTGAAGCTTTCTTT
CASSLVGGENTEAFF
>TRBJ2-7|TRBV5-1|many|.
TGCGCCAGCAGCTTGGGAGGGGAGCCCTACGAGCAGTACTTC
CASSLGGEPYEQYF
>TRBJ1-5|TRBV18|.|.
TGTGCCAGCTCACCATTCGGTGGGGGCAATCAGCCCCAGCATTTT
CASSPFGGGNQPQHF
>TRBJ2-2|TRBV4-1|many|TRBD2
TGCGCCAGCAGCGTCCGACTAGCGGAGAAGGGCACCGGGGAGCTGTTTTTT
CASSVRLAEKGTGELFF
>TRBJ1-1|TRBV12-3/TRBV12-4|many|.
TGTGCCAGCAGTTTAGGGCAGGTTGGGGTCACTGAAGCTTTCTTT
CASSLGQVGVTEAFF
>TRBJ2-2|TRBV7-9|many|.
TGTGCCAGCAGCTTAGATTTTGGCTTTTTCGGCCAGCCGTCGAACACCGGGGAGCTGTTTTTT
CASSLDFGFFGQPSNTGELFF
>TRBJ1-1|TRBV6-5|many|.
TGTGCCAGCAGTTACCTCGGACAGACTGAAGCTTTCTTT
CASSYLGQTEAFF
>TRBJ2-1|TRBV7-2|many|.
TGTGCCAGCAGCTTAGGTTGGCAGTCCCACAATGAGCAGTTCTTC
CASSLGWQSHNEQFF
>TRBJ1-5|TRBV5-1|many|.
TGCGCCAGCAGCTTGGGGGCAGGGAGCAATCAGCCCCAGCATTTT
CASSLGAGSNQPQHF
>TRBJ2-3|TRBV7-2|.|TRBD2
TGTGCCAGCAGCTTGGGACTAGCGGGAGTCACTGATACGCAGTATTTT
CASSLGLAGVTDTQYF
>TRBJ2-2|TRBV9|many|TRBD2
TGTGCCAGCAGCGCACGGGGGGGGCGCACCGGGGAGCTGTTTTTT
CASSARGGRTGELFF
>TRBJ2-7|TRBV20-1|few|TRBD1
TGCAGTGCTGGACAGGGGGCGAATTCCGAGCAGTACTTC
CSAGQGANSEQYF
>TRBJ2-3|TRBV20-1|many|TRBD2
TGCAGTGCTAGGGCGAGCGGGAGGACAGATACGCAGTATTTT
CSARASGRTDTQYF
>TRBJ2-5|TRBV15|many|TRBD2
TGTGCCACCAGCAGGTGGGCTAGCGGGGGGCAAGAGACCCAGTACTTC
CATSRWASGGQETQYF
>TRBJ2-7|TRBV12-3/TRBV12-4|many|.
TGTGCCAGCAGTTTTTTGGCGGGCTCCTACGAGCAGTACTTC
CASSFLAGSYEQYF
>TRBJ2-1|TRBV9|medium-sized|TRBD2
TGTGCCAGCTCGGGACTAGCGTGGGAGGTTCAGCATGAGCAGTTCTTC
CASSGLAWEVQHEQFF